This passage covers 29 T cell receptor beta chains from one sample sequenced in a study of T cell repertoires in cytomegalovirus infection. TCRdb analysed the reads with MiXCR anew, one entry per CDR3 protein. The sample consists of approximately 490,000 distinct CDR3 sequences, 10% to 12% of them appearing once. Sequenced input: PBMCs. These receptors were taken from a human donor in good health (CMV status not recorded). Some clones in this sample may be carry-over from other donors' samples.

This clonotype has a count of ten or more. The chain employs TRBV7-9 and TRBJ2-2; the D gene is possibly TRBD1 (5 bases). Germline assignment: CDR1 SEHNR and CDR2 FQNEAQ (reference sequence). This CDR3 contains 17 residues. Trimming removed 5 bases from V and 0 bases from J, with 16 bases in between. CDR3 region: CASSHPVGQPNTGELFF. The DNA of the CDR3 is TGTGCCAGCAGCCACCCGGTGGGGCAGCCGAACACCGGGGAGCTGTTTTTT.

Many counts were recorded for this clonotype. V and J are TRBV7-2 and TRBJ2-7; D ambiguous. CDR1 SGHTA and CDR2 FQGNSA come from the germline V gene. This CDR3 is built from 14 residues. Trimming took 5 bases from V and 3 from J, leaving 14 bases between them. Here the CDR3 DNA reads TGTGCCAGCAGCCAGGACGGAGACCTCTACGAGCAGTACTTC. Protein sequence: CASSQDGDLYEQYF.

The CDR3 DNA follows: TGTGCCAGCAGTTTTTACGTGGGGATGGGTCAGCCCCAGCATTTT. Encoded protein: CASSFYVGMGQPQHF. J is TRBJ1-5 and V is TRBV28; no definite D call. From germline, CDR1 is MDHEN and CDR2 SYDVKM. The V and J ends lost 3 bases and 6 bases respectively, with 15 bases between them. This CDR3 is 15 amino acids long.

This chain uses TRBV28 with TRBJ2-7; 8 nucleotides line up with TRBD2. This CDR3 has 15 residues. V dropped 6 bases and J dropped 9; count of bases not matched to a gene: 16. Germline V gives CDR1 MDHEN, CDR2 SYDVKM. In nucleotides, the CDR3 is TGTGCCAGCAGCCCGGGGGGGCTAGCCGCGGGGTGGCAGTACTTC. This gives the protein CASSPGGLAAGWQYF.

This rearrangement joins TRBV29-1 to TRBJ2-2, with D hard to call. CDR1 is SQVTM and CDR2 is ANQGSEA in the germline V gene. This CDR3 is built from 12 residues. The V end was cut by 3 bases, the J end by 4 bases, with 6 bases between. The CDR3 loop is CSVELITGELFF. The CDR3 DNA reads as TGCAGCGTTGAGCTTATCACCGGGGAGCTGTTTTTT.

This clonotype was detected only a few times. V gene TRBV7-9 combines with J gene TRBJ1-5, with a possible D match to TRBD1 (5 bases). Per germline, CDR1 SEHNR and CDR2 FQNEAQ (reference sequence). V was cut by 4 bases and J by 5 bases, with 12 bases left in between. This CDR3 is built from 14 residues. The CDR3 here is CASSWGGTDQPQHF. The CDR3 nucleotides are TGTGCCAGCAGCTGGGGAGGGACGGATCAGCCCCAGCATTTT. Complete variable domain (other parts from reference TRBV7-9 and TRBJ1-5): DTGVSQNPRHKITKRGQNVTFRCDPISEHNRLYWYRQTLGQGPEFLTYFQNEAQLEKSRLLSDRFSAERPKGSFSTLEIQRTEQGDSAMYLCASSWGGTDQPQHFGDGTRLSIL.

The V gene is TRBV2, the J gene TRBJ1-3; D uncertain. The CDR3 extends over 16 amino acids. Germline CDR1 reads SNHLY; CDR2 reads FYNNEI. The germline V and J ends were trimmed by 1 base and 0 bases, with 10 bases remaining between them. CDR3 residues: CASSEEGMDSGNTIYF. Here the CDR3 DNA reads TGTGCCAGCAGTGAAGAAGGGATGGACTCTGGAAACACCATATATTTT.

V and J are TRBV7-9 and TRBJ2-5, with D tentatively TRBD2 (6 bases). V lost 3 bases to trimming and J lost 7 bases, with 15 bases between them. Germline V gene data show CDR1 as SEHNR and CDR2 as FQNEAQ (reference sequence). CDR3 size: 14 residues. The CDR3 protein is CASSFRAGPRTQYF. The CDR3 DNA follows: TGTGCCAGCAGCTTCAGGGCGGGGCCCCGGACCCAGTACTTC.

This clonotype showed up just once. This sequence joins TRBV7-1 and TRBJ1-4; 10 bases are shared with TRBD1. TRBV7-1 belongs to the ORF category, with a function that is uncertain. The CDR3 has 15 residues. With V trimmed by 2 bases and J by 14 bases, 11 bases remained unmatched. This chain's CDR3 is CASSSPGQGNGNLFF. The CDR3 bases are TGTGCCAGCAGCTCACCGGGACAGGGGAACGGAAATCTGTTTTTT.

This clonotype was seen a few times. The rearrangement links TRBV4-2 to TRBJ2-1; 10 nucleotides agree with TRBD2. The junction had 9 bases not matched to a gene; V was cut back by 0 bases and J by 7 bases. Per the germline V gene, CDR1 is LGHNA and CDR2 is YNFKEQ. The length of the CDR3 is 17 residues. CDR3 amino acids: CASSQDLVASGRNEQFF. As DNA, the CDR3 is TGTGCCAGCAGCCAAGATCTGGTTGCTAGCGGGAGAAATGAGCAGTTCTTC.

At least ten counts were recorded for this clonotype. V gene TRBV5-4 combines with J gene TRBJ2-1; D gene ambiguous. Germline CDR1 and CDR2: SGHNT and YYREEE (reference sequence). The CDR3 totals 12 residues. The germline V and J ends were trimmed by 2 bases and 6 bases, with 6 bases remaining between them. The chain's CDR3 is CASSLGLNEQFF. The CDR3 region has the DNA TGTGCCAGCAGCTTAGGTCTCAATGAGCAGTTCTTC.

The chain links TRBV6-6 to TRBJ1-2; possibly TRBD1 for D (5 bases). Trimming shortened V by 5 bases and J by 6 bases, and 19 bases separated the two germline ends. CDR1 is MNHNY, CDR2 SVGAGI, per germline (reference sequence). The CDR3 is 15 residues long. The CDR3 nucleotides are TGTGCCAGCAGTCCGTCCGAAGTTAGGGGAGATGGCTACACCTTC. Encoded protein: CASSPSEVRGDGYTF.

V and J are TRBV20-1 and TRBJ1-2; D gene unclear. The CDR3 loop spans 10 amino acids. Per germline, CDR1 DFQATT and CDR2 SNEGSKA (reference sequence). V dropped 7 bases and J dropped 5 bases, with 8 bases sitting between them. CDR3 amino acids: CSGTSYGYTF. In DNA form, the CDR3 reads TGCAGTGGAACCTCGTATGGCTACACCTTC.

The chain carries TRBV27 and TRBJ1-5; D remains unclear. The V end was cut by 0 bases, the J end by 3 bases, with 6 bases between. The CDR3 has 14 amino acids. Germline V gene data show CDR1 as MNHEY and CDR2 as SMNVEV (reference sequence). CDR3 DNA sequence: TGTGCCAGCAGTTTATCGACTTACAATCAGCCCCAGCATTTT. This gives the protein CASSLSTYNQPQHF.

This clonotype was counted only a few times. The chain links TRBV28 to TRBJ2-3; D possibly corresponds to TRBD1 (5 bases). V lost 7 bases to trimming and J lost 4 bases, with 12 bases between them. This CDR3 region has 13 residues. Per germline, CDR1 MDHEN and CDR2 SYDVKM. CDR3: CASTPQGPDTQYF. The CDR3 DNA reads TGTGCCAGCACCCCCCAGGGTCCAGATACGCAGTATTTT.

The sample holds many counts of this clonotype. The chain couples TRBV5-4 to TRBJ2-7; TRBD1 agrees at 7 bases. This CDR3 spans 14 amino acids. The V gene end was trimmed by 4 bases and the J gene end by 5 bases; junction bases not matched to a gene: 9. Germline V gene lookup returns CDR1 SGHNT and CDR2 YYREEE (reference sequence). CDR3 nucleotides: TGTGCCAGCAGCGAACAGGGGATTCTTGACGAGCAGTACTTC. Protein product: CASSEQGILDEQYF.

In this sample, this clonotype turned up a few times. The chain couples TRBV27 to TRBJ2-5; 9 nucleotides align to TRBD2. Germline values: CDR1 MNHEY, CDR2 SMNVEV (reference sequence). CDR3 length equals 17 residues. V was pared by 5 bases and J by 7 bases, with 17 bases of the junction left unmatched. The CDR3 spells CASSPLLREGPSATQYF. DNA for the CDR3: TGTGCCAGCAGTCCTCTTCTGCGGGAGGGCCCGTCGGCGACCCAGTACTTC.

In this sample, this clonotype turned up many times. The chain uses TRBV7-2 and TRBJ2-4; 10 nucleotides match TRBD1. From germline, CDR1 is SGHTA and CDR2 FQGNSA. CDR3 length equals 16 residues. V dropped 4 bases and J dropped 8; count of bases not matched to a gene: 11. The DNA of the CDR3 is TGTGCCAGCAGCTACCGGGACAGGGGTTCGGGGGACATTCAGTACTTC. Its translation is CASSYRDRGSGDIQYF.

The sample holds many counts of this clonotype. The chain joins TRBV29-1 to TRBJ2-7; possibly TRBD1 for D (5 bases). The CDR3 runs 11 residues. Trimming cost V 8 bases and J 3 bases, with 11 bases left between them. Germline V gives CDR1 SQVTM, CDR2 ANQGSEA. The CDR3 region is CSTRQGYEQYF. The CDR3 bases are TGCAGCACCCGTCAGGGCTACGAGCAGTACTTC.

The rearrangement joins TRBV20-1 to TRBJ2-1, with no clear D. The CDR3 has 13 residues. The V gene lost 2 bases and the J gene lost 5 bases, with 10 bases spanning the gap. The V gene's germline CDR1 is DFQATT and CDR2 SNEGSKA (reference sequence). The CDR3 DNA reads TGCAGTGCTAGACGCCCGGGCGACAATGAGCAGTTCTTC. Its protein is CSARRPGDNEQFF.

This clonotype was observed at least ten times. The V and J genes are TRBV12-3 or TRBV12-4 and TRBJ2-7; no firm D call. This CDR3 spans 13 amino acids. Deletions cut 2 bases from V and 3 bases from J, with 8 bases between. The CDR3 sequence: CASSLIPDYEQYF. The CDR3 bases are TGTGCCAGCAGTTTAATCCCCGACTACGAGCAGTACTTC.

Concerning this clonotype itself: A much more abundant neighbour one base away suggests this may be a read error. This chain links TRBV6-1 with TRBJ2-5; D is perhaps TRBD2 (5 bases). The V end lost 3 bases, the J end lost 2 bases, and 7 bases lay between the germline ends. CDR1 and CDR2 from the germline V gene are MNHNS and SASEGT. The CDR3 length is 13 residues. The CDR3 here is CASSDPGQETQYF. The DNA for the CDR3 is TGTGCCAGCAGTGATCCGGGGCAAGAGACCCAGTACTTC.

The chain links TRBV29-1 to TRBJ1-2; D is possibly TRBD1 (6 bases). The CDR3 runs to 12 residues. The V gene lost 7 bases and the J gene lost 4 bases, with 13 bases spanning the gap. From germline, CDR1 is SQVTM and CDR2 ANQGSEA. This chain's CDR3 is CSASPGAYGYTF. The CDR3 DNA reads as TGCAGCGCCAGCCCAGGGGCCTATGGCTACACCTTC.

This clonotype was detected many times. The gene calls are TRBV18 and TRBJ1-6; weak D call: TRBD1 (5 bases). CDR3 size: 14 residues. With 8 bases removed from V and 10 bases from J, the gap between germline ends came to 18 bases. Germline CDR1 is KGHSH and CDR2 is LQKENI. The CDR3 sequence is CASRRQGPVSPLHF. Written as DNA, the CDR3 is TGTGCCAGCCGCAGGCAGGGCCCGGTGTCACCCCTCCACTTT. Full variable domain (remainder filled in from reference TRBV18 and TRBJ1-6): NAGVMQNPRHLVRRRGQEARLRCSPMKGHSHVYWYRQLPEEGLKFMVYLQKENIIDESGMPKERFSAEFPKEGPSILRIQQVVRGDSAAYFCASRRQGPVSPLHFGNGTRLTVT.

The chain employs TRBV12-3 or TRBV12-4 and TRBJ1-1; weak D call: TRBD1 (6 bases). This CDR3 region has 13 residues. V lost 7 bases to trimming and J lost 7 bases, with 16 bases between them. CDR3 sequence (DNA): TGTGCCAGCAAGTTTAGAGGGGGAGTTGAAGCTTTCTTT. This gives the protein CASKFRGGVEAFF.

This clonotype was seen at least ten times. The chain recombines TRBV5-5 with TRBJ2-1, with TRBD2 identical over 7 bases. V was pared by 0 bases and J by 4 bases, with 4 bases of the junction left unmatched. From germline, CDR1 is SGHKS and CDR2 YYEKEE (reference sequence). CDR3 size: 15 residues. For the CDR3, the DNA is TGTGCCAGCAGCTTGGATTTGCGGGGGTACAATGAGCAGTTCTTC. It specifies CASSLDLRGYNEQFF.

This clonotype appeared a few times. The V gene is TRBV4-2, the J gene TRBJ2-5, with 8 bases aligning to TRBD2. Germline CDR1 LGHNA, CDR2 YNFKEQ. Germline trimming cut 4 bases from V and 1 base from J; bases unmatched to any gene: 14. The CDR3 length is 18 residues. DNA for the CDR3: TGTGCCAGCAGCCGACTAGCCCTCCGGGGGGGGGCCCAAGAGACCCAGTACTTC. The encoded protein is CASSRLALRGGAQETQYF.

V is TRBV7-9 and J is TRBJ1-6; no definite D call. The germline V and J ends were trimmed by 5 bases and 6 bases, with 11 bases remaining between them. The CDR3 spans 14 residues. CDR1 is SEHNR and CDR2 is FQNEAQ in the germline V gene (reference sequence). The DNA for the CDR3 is TGTGCCAGCAGCCTGGCTCAGGTTAATTCACCCCTCCACTTT. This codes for CASSLAQVNSPLHF.

In DNA, the CDR3 is TGTGCCAGCAGTGAAGTGGCAGGGGCATATAGCAATCAGCCCCAGCATTTT. Translated, it gives CASSEVAGAYSNQPQHF. The J gene is TRBJ1-5, the V gene TRBV2; tentatively, D is TRBD1 (6 bases). Germline CDR1 and CDR2: SNHLY and FYNNEI. Trimming shortened V by 1 base and J by 0 bases, and 13 bases separated the two germline ends. This CDR3 is built from 17 residues.